This T cell receptor (beta chain) was observed in a study of read filtering for tumor transcriptome and immune sequencing. The overall study: The cohort had roughly 16 men and about 15 women aged about 45 to 80, mean roughly 66 years. RNA-seq yielded only about 85 to 1273 TCR reads, IR-seq about 4 to 11 million.

From germline, CDR1 is LNHNV and CDR2 YYDKDF (reference sequence). V was shortened by 3 bases and J by 0 bases, with 9 bases between the two germline ends. The CDR3 has 15 amino acids. The table lists this clonotype with a few counts. Bone marrow was sampled from every patient at the time of active disease. From roughly 390 ng of RNA, a library with molecular barcoded alpha/delta and beta/gamma adaptors was made. MiXCR, applied by TCRdb to the reads, yields one record per CDR3 protein. Among 100,000 to 150,000 distinct CDR3 sequences listed, 10% to 15% were seen once. The TCR was taken from a donor aged 40 or older with multiple myeloma. The specimen was a population of CD138-negative cells sorted from bone marrow. The V gene is TRBV15, the J gene TRBJ1-3; D is unresolved. The CDR3 is CATSRDRYSGNTIYF. The CDR3 DNA reads TGTGCCACCAGCAGGGACCGATACTCTGGAAACACCATATATTTT. The variable domain in full, completed from reference TRBV15 and TRBJ1-3, reads DAMVIQNPRYQVTQFGKPVTLSCSQTLNHNVMYWYQQKSSQAPKLLFHYYDKDFNNEADTPDNFQSRRPNTSFCFLDIRSPGLGDTAMYLCATSRDRYSGNTIYFGEGSWLTVV.